These 12 T cell receptor beta chains came from one sample sequenced in a study of vaccination effects on CD4 cells after COVID-19. Before any sequencing was done, the ViraFEST assay used viral peptide pools to expand antigen-specific CD4+ T cells. Following a 10-day culture, CD4+ T cells were purified. Participants each got two BNT162b2 or mRNA-1273 vaccine doses. The antigens these receptors bind are not known. Data came from immunoSEQ multiplex PCR; TCRdb stores just in-frame clones and leaves some out. The table has nearly 30,000 clones, almost 75% seen once. The sample consisted of CD4+ T cells from PBMCs cultured with HCoV-229E spike peptides, taken after COVID-19 vaccination. These receptors all come from a human donor who received a COVID-19 vaccine.

The chain links TRBV6-5 to TRBJ2-5, with 8 bases fitting TRBD2. The CDR3 has 15 residues. V shed 1 base, J shed 2 bases, and the junction held 3 bases outside the gene matches. CDR1 is MNHEY and CDR2 is SVGAGI in the germline V gene. CDR3 sequence reads: CASSYLSGGQETQYF. The CDR3 bases are TGTGCCAGCAGTTACTTATCGGGAGGGCAAGAGACCCAGTACTTC.

The J gene is TRBJ2-7, the V gene TRBV24-1, with D possibly matching TRBD1 (5 bases). The CDR3 totals 14 residues. In germline, CDR1 is KGHDR, CDR2 SFDVKD. V was shortened by 3 bases and J by 2 bases, with 10 bases between the two germline ends. CDR3 bases: TGTGCCACCAGTGATCAGGGTACCCCCTACGAGCAGTACTTC. This encodes CATSDQGTPYEQYF.

This clone was seen only a few times. This sequence joins TRBV18 and TRBJ1-6, with 7 bases identical to TRBD1. V was pared by 3 bases and J by 8 bases, with 4 bases of the junction left unmatched. The CDR3 extends over 14 amino acids. Germline values: CDR1 KGHSH, CDR2 LQKENI. CDR3 residues: CASSPDRVDSPLHF. In DNA form, the CDR3 reads TGTGCCAGCTCACCCGACAGGGTAGATTCACCCCTCCACTTT. Combining the CDR3 with reference TRBV18 and TRBJ1-6 gives the whole variable domain NAGVMQNPRHLVRRRGQEARLRCSPMKGHSHVYWYRQLPEEGLKFMVYLQKENIIDESGMPKERFSAEFPKEGPSILRIQQVVRGDSAAYFCASSPDRVDSPLHFGNGTRLTVT.

The gene calls are TRBV2 and TRBJ2-4; TRBD2 aligns across 7 bases. J gave up 4 bases and V 8 bases, and 8 bases lay outside the gene matches. The CDR3 runs 14 residues. Germline V lookup: CDR1 SNHLY, CDR2 FYNNEI. The CDR3 coding sequence is TGTGCCAGCGAGTACGGGACTAATAAAAACATTCAGTACTTC. Residues: CASEYGTNKNIQYF. The variable domain in full, with the rest retrieved from reference TRBV2 and TRBJ2-4, is EPEVTQTPSHQVTQMGQEVILRCVPISNHLYFYWYRQILGQKVEFLVSFYNNEISEKSEIFDDQFSVERPDGSNFTLKIRSTKLEDSAMYFCASEYGTNKNIQYFGAGTRLSVL.

The genes are TRBV28 and TRBJ2-7; 7 positions agree with TRBD1. This CDR3 region has 14 residues. The V segment lost 7 bases and the J segment 3 bases; nucleotides outside the gene matches: 9. Germline loops: CDR1 MDHEN, CDR2 SYDVKM. The CDR3 coding sequence is TGTGCCAGCACCCGGGCAGGGGACAGCTACGAGCAGTACTTC. It yields the protein CASTRAGDSYEQYF.

The chain employs TRBV6-5 and TRBJ1-5; 9 bases are shared with TRBD1. J lost 2 bases, V lost 7 bases, and 6 bases had no gene match. In germline, CDR1 is MNHEY, CDR2 SVGAGI. CDR3 length: 15 residues. DNA for the CDR3: TGTGCCAGCACGGACAGGGGTACGGGCAATCAGCCCCAGCATTTT. This gives the protein CASTDRGTGNQPQHF.

V is TRBV10-3 and J is TRBJ2-2; D may match TRBD1 or TRBD2 (6 bases each). This CDR3 comprises 16 residues. V gave up 0 bases and J gave up 3 bases, with 11 bases separating them. Looked up from germline, CDR1 is ENHRY and CDR2 is SYGVKD. CDR3 loop: CAISESGGRDTGELFF. CDR3 coding DNA: TGTGCCATCAGTGAGTCAGGGGGGCGAGACACCGGGGAGCTGTTTTTT.

This clone was recorded once. This chain joins TRBV9 and TRBJ1-5; 7 bases are shared with TRBD1. The CDR3 totals 13 residues. Germline V gene lookup returns CDR1 SGDLS and CDR2 YYNGEE. J gave up 3 bases and V 7 bases, and 4 bases lay outside the gene matches. Here the CDR3 DNA reads TGTGCCAGCGCAGGGGGTACCAATCAGCCCCAGCATTTT. Translated, it gives CASAGGTNQPQHF.

This clone was recorded only once. The chain links TRBV30 to TRBJ2-3, with D perhaps matching TRBD2 (5 bases). Germline assignment: CDR1 GTSNPN and CDR2 SVGIG (reference sequence). V lost 2 bases and J lost 5, with 11 bases in between. This CDR3 has 13 residues. The CDR3 here is CAWSSYGEDTQYF. DNA for the CDR3: TGTGCCTGGAGTAGTTACGGGGAAGATACGCAGTATTTT. Drawing the rest from reference TRBV30 and TRBJ2-3, the complete variable domain is SQTIHQWPATLVQPVGSPLSLECTVEGTSNPNLYWYRQAAGRGLQLLFYSVGIGQISSEVPQNLSASRPQDRQFILSSKKLLLSDSGFYLCAWSSYGEDTQYFGPGTRLTVL.

The chain links TRBV18 to TRBJ2-3, with 9 bases identical to TRBD2. V was clipped by 3 bases and J by 4 bases; unmatched bases: 2. The germline V gene encodes CDR1 KGHSH and CDR2 LQKENI. CDR3 length: 14 residues. In DNA form, the CDR3 reads TGTGCCAGCTCACCTAGCGGGGGTGCAGATACGCAGTATTTT. It encodes CASSPSGGADTQYF.

V usage is TRBV5-1 and J usage is TRBJ2-7, with 12 bases lining up with TRBD1. Germline V CDR1 and CDR2: SGHRS, YFSETQ. The ends lost 1 base at V and 3 bases at J; junction bases unmatched: 5. There are 16 residues in the CDR3. The CDR3 coding sequence is TGCGCCAGCAGCTTGTGGGGACAGGGGGCTAACTACGAGCAGTACTTC. Its protein product is CASSLWGQGANYEQYF.

The chain combines TRBV20-1 with TRBJ2-1; tentatively, D is TRBD2 (5 bases). With 5 bases removed from V and 12 bases from J, the gap between germline ends came to 11 bases. This CDR3 contains 10 residues. Germline CDR1 is DFQATT and CDR2 is SNEGSKA (reference sequence). DNA for the CDR3: TGCAGTGCTTTTTCGGCGGGGCAGTTCTTC. It yields the protein CSAFSAGQFF.